This TCR beta chain was identified during a study of blood T cell repertoires in COVID-19 (TCRdb year 2020). Notes on the research overall: Samples covering the acute and convalescent phases of COVID-19 were provided by collaborators in the United States, Italy and Spain. A freely available public database, intended as a resource for researchers studying the immune response to SARS-CoV-2, is where the repertoires were released. The prospective study material was composed of cDNA or gDNA derived from T cells, B-cell-depleted T cells, or PBMCs. Where HLA class I and class II types were available, the types were taken from metadata supplied by the sample provider, not from assay-based typing. Deeply sampled blood TCRbeta repertoires from subjects exposed to, actively infected with, or recovered from COVID-19 were included in the dataset. Sample metadata almost always included a de-identified subject ID, COVID-19 status, age in years and sex. Samples came from the ongoing ImmuneRACE study (first 160 participants) plus 1,254 subjects from 6 global collaborators.

V sheds 4 bases and J sheds 8 bases, leaving 18 bases between their ends. CDR3 length: 14 amino acids, cysteine to phenylalanine. The retained sequence is limited to the CDR3, 42 bases, with the frame set at the first base. CDR1 is given as SGHRS and CDR2 as YFSETQ, both from the germline V gene. Comments on this clone: Its antigen remains unidentified. There are no base qualities to consult, and no much larger clone falls within one base.

Whole blood was collected in K2EDTA tubes by collaborating institutions according to the institutions' own protocols. For TCRbeta analysis, collaborator samples were shipped as frozen whole blood, as isolated PBMCs, or as DNA extracted from either sample type. General findings and caveats noted by the study authors: How much clinical and demographic metadata was included differed by source and by participant, and the metadata was provided uncurated.

TCRbeta CDR3 regions were amplified from genomic DNA by means of the immunoSEQ Assay, a bias-controlled multiplex PCR. The paper's processing steps were these. Within the assay, amplification of reference gene primers was used to estimate how many nucleated cells each sample contained. To quantify the absolute abundance of each unique TCRbeta CDR3 rearrangement, sequence reads were collapsed and filtered. For each sample, productive Simpson clonality was calculated by taking the square root of Simpson's diversity index across productive rearrangements. Imported from immuneACCESS, the table was reduced by TCRdb to in-frame sequences with V and J called. These copies leave out some clones; in studies compared against another copy, an unresolved V gene accounts for under half, and the cause of the remainder is not known. D and trimming were read from the DNA, whereas the V and J calls and clone size are those reported in that table. The sample includes more than 110,000 clones, with around 89% observed a single time. More than 9.5% of the sample is held by the ten biggest clonotypes.

In this chain, TRBV5-1 is recombined with TRBJ1-2; TRBD1 could be the D gene, as 6 bases match. This receptor was obtained from an elderly woman with acute or convalescent COVID-19. Sequencing was carried out using peripheral blood. The base sequence is TGCGCCAGCAGCCCAAATCGGGGGGCGGGAGGCTACACCTTC. Its amino acids are CASSPNRGAGGYTF.